Sequencing of this TCR beta chain was carried out in a study of glioma-infiltrating T cells. Study details: Before surgery, glioma patients received dexamethasone for at most six days. Findings and caveats of the study: Above-expected tissue-blood divergence occurred in all gliomas, most in low-grade ones.

The iRepertoire nested amplicon-rescue multiplex PCR amplified TCR alpha and beta CDR3s from RNA. Each CDR3 protein gets one entry after TCRdb re-called the multiplex PCR reads with MiXCR. The data contain around 350,000 distinct CDR3 sequences, 35% to 45% of them singletons. This clonotype was detected ten times or more. No antigen is known for it. Sequencing was done on a sample of glioma tissue, nonneoplastic brain tissue, or PBMCs (not recorded which). This receptor was taken from a human donor with low-grade glioma or glioblastoma, undergoing nonglioma brain surgery, or in good health (not recorded which).

This CDR3 is CASSFSALYGYTF. CDR3 in DNA: TGTGCCAGCAGTTTCTCGGCGCTCTATGGCTACACCTTC. The genes are TRBV28 and TRBJ1-2; D gene unclear. V was trimmed by 3 bases and J by 4 bases, leaving 9 bases between them. CDR3 length: 13 amino acids. Germline values: CDR1 MDHEN, CDR2 SYDVKM.